Below are 13 T cell receptor beta chains sequenced from a single sample in a study of cytomegalovirus exposure and HLA in healthy donors. The PCR had 60 Vbeta and 13 Jbeta primers. TCRdb's table, derived via immunoSEQ multiplex PCR, lists solely in-frame clones and lacks some. The table lists 65,000 to 90,000 clones, under 80% of them singletons. Sequenced input: PBMCs. These receptors all stem from a man aged 55 to 70 in good health and CMV-seronegative.

The chain employs TRBV6-6 and TRBJ2-3; 8 bases fit TRBD2. The CDR3 length is 13 residues. CDR1 and CDR2 from the germline V gene are MNHNY and SVGAGI (reference sequence). Trimming at V came to 7 bases and at J to 6 bases, leaving 6 bases not matched to a gene. The CDR3 region is CASIYGGEDTQYF. The CDR3 DNA sequence: TGTGCCAGCATCTACGGGGGGGAGGATACGCAGTATTTT.

J is TRBJ2-7 and V is TRBV4-1; TRBD2 matches at 10 bases. The germline V gene has CDR1 MGHRA and CDR2 YSYEKL. Losses at the gene ends were 0 bases for V and 7 bases for J; bases not matched to a gene: 6. The CDR3 totals 15 residues. The CDR3 region is CASSQESGGAREQYF. The CDR3 DNA reads TGCGCCAGCAGCCAAGAGAGCGGGGGGGCTAGGGAGCAGTACTTC.

The rearrangement links TRBV27 to TRBJ2-5; TRBD1 matches at 7 bases. The J call may be wrong; the DNA end is better matched by TRBJ2-7. The CDR3 has 14 residues. CDR1 MNHEY and CDR2 SMNVEV come from the germline V gene (reference sequence). The CDR3 here is CASRPTGDPYEQYF. In DNA, the CDR3 is TGTGCCAGCAGGCCAACAGGGGACCCGTACGAGCAGTACTTC.

This clone has just one count. This specimen includes other DNA sequences encoding the same CDR3. The chain carries TRBV12-5 and TRBJ1-5; a weak D match, TRBD1 (5 bases). With 6 bases removed from V and 4 bases from J, the gap between germline ends came to 10 bases. The CDR3 runs 13 residues. Germline CDR1 LGHNT, CDR2 FRNRAP. CDR3 amino acids: CASGVQGNQPQHF. The CDR3 coding sequence is TGTGCTAGTGGGGTTCAGGGAAATCAGCCCCAGCATTTT.

Only one count was recorded for this clone. The chain links TRBV2 to TRBJ2-7; TRBD1 might be the D (6 bases). V lost 11 bases and J lost 9, with 20 bases in between. The CDR3 has 12 residues. Germline V CDR1 and CDR2: SNHLY, FYNNEI. CDR3 sequence reads: CALGVGQGWQYF. The DNA for the CDR3 is TGTGCCCTTGGGGTGGGGCAGGGGTGGCAGTACTTC.

The chain recombines TRBV5-6 with TRBJ1-2; D gene unclear. CDR1 and CDR2 from the germline V gene are SGHDT and YYEEEE. With 4 bases removed from V and 8 bases from J, the gap between germline ends came to 12 bases. The CDR3 is made up of 12 amino acids. The CDR3 region is CASSPEEEGYTF. In nucleotides, the CDR3 is TGTGCCAGCAGCCCCGAAGAAGAGGGCTACACCTTC.

The chain carries TRBV19 and TRBJ2-5; 9 bases map to TRBD1. Trimming took 3 bases from V and 5 from J; bases not matched to a gene: 7. The germline V gene encodes CDR1 LNHDA and CDR2 SQIVND (reference sequence). The CDR3 loop spans 15 amino acids. The chain's CDR3 is CASSIWDRAQETQYF. For the CDR3, the DNA is TGTGCCAGTAGTATCTGGGACAGGGCACAGGAGACCCAGTACTTC.

This clone appeared a single time. This chain connects TRBV18 to TRBJ2-7, with a tentative D call TRBD1 (6 bases). There are 16 residues in the CDR3. Germline CDR1 and CDR2: KGHSH and LQKENI. Trimming cost V 3 bases and J 4 bases, with 19 bases left between them. CDR3 sequence (DNA): TGTGCCAGCTCACCTGGGCAGGGCCGAGGGGGATACGAGCAGTACTTC. Protein: CASSPGQGRGGYEQYF.

This chain links TRBV25-1 with TRBJ1-1, with TRBD1 matching over 10 bases. Germline V gives CDR1 MGHDK, CDR2 SYGVNS. The V and J ends lost 4 bases and 10 bases, in that order; junction bases with no gene match: 18. This CDR3 has 17 amino acids. This CDR3 is CASSGDRGAWSARRAFF. The CDR3 nucleotides read TGTGCCAGCAGTGGGGACAGGGGAGCGTGGTCCGCTCGACGAGCTTTCTTT.

CDR3 DNA: TGTGCCAGCAGTTGGGGACAGGGGCTTAACTATAATTCACCCCTCCACTTT. Amino acid sequence: CASSWGQGLNYNSPLHF. The chain combines TRBV27 with TRBJ1-6; 10 bases are shared with TRBD1. This CDR3 has 17 residues. CDR1 MNHEY and CDR2 SMNVEV come from the germline V gene (reference sequence). The trim removed 4 bases at V and 3 bases at J, leaving 6 bases unmatched.

The chain's CDR3 is CASSSLESENQPQHF. The CDR3 DNA reads as TGTGCCAGTAGTAGTTTAGAGTCGGAGAATCAGCCCCAGCATTTT. The rearrangement links TRBV19 to TRBJ1-5, with no clear D. In germline, CDR1 is LNHDA, CDR2 SQIVND (reference sequence). V was trimmed by 4 bases and J by 4 bases, leaving 14 bases between them. This CDR3 spans 15 amino acids.

This chain connects TRBV19 to TRBJ2-5, with 8 bases lining up with TRBD1. After removal of 0 bases from V and 5 bases from J, the junction contained 2 bases not matched to a gene. Germline assignment: CDR1 LNHDA and CDR2 SQIVND (reference sequence). CDR3 length: 14 amino acids. This CDR3 reads CASSIDRGRETQYF. The CDR3 DNA sequence: TGTGCCAGTAGTATAGACAGGGGGCGGGAGACCCAGTACTTC.

Only a few counts were recorded for this clone. This chain connects TRBV7-9 to TRBJ1-1; no clear D gene. Trimming removed 1 base from V and 4 bases from J, with 10 bases in between. Germline loops: CDR1 SEHNR, CDR2 FQNEAQ (reference sequence). There are 14 residues in the CDR3. DNA for the CDR3: TGTGCCAGCAGCTTAGGAGGGTTGGGCACTGAAGCTTTCTTT. This encodes CASSLGGLGTEAFF.